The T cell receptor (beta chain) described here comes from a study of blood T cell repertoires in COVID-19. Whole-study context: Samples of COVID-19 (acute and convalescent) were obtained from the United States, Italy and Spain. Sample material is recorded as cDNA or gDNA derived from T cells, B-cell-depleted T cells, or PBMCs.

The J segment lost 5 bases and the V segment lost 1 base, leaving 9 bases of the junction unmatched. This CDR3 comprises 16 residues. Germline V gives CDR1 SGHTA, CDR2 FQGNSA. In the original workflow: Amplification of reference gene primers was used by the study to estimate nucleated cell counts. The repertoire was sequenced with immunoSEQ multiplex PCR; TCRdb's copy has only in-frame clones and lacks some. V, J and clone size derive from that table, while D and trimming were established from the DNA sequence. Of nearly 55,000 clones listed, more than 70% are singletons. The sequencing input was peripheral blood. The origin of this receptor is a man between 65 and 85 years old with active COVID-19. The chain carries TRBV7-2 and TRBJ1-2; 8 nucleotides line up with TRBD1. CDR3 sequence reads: CASSLEVAGGGYGYTF. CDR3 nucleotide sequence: TGTGCCAGCAGCTTAGAGGTGGCAGGGGGCGGGTATGGCTACACCTTC.